These 8 T cell receptor beta chains originate from one sample sequenced in a study of beta chain features in type 1 diabetes. The antigens for these receptors are not known. General study findings and limits: In every one of the four CD4+ subsets, TCRB CDR3s were moderately but significantly shorter in Type 1 diabetes patients.

Expressed TCRB transcripts were sequenced because the isolated RNA had all been reverse transcribed beforehand. Some clones are missing from TCRdb's copy, which holds only in-frame ones; the method was immunoSEQ multiplex PCR. This table has a few hundred thousand clones, approximately 14% appearing once. Sequenced sample: naive CD4+ T cells from blood. All receptors derive from a man aged 25 to 40 with type 1 diabetes.

This chain joins TRBV11-2 and TRBJ2-6, with D perhaps matching TRBD1 (6 bases). CDR1 is SGHAT and CDR2 is FQNNGV in the germline V gene. Trimming removed 5 bases at V and 2 bases at J, with 10 bases between. CDR3 length: 15 amino acids. As DNA, the CDR3 is TGTGCCAGCAGCGCAGGGGTGGCTGGGGCCAACGTCCTGACTTTC. This sequence encodes CASSAGVAGANVLTF.

The V gene is TRBV30, the J gene TRBJ2-7; D gene uncertain. There are 11 residues in the CDR3. Germline V CDR1 and CDR2: GTSNPN, SVGIG (reference sequence). V was shortened by 2 bases and J by 5 bases, with 7 bases between the two germline ends. Written as DNA, the CDR3 is TGTGCCTGGAGTCGCTACGACGAGCAGTACTTC. Its translation: CAWSRYDEQYF.

This clone has a handful of counts. The rearrangement joins TRBV5-6 to TRBJ1-1; weak D call: TRBD1 (6 bases). V lost 1 base and J lost 5, with 15 bases in between. Germline V lookup: CDR1 SGHDT, CDR2 YYEEEE. The CDR3 sequence is 15 residues long. The CDR3 sequence: CASSLPPGRGTEAFF. The CDR3 nucleotides read TGTGCCAGCAGCTTGCCGCCAGGCAGGGGTACTGAAGCTTTCTTT.

This rearrangement joins TRBV5-1 to TRBJ2-6, with D hard to call. V was shortened by 3 bases and J by 2 bases, with 6 bases between the two germline ends. The CDR3 is 14 amino acids. Germline V gene data show CDR1 as SGHRS and CDR2 as YFSETQ. The CDR3 DNA reads TGCGCCAGCAGCTCGAGGCCTGGGGCCAACGTCCTGACTTTC. It codes for CASSSRPGANVLTF. Full variable domain (missing parts from reference TRBV5-1 and TRBJ2-6): KAGVTQTPRYLIKTRGQQVTLSCSPISGHRSVSWYQQTPGQGLQFLFEYFSETQRNKGNFPGRFSGRQFSNSRSEMNVSTLELGDSALYLCASSSRPGANVLTFGAGSRLTVL.

This clone was observed a few times. The chain combines TRBV5-1 with TRBJ2-6, with unresolved D. Trimming removed 1 base at V and 0 bases at J, with 8 bases between. Germline V gene data show CDR1 as SGHRS and CDR2 as YFSETQ. The CDR3 spans 16 residues. CDR3 sequence: CASSLYLSSGANVLTF. In DNA form, the CDR3 reads TGCGCCAGCAGCTTGTACTTGAGCTCTGGGGCCAACGTCCTGACTTTC. Full variable domain (rest looked up from reference TRBV5-1 and TRBJ2-6): KAGVTQTPRYLIKTRGQQVTLSCSPISGHRSVSWYQQTPGQGLQFLFEYFSETQRNKGNFPGRFSGRQFSNSRSEMNVSTLELGDSALYLCASSLYLSSGANVLTFGAGSRLTVL.

The chain employs TRBV6-5 and TRBJ2-3; a weak D match, TRBD1 (6 bases). Trimming stripped 6 bases from V and 6 bases from J, with 13 bases between. Germline CDR1 and CDR2: MNHEY and SVGAGI. The CDR3 has 13 residues. This CDR3 is CASSPTGFDTQYF. The DNA for the CDR3 is TGTGCCAGCAGCCCTACAGGGTTCGATACGCAGTATTTT.

The chain joins TRBV5-8 to TRBJ2-2; 7 bases are shared with TRBD1. The CDR3 has 15 amino acids. With 0 bases clipped from V and 2 bases from J, the junction kept 1 base outside the gene matches. Germline values: CDR1 SGHTS, CDR2 YDEGEE. CDR3 in DNA: TGTGCCAGCAGCTTGGGACAGGGAAACACCGGGGAGCTGTTTTTT. It codes for CASSLGQGNTGELFF.

The chain is built from TRBV9 and TRBJ2-7; D call uncertain. Trimming stripped 0 bases from V and 5 bases from J, with 12 bases between. In germline, CDR1 is SGDLS, CDR2 YYNGEE. There are 14 residues in the CDR3. The chain's CDR3 is CASSVAVNTDEQYF. CDR3 DNA sequence: TGTGCCAGCAGCGTAGCTGTTAATACAGACGAGCAGTACTTC.